This TCR beta chain is drawn from a study of spatial heterogeneity in lung cancer. Points from the study as a whole: In tumors, expanded intratumoral alpha and beta TCR counts tracked mutation counts. The study estimated around 7.2% alpha and 13% beta chain coverage of tumor T cells.

This sample's time point: sample taken at primary tumor resection. From tumor, nontumor lung or frozen PBMC, whole RNA was taken unsorted for sequencing. The study tagged each TCR cDNA molecule with a unique molecular identifier. TCRdb reanalysed the 5' RACE reads using MiXCR and keeps one entry per CDR3 protein. The sample lists about 3,600 distinct CDR3 sequences, 14% to 15% occurring once. As concerns this clonotype: Its antigen is unknown.

This sample comprised lung tumor tissue, obtained at surgery. The clonotype originates from a female donor with early-stage non-small cell lung cancer.

CDR3 amino acids: CASSLRPNTGELFF. The CDR3 DNA is TGTGCCAGCAGCTTACGCCCGAACACCGGGGAGCTGTTTTTT. The gene calls are TRBV5-4 and TRBJ2-2, with no clear D. This CDR3 is built from 14 residues. The germline V gene encodes CDR1 SGHNT and CDR2 YYREEE (reference sequence). Trimming removed 2 bases from V and 0 bases from J, with 5 bases in between.